Listed below are T cell receptor beta chains from one sample, sequenced in a study of OX40 agonist ivuxolimab in advanced cancers. Some clones are missing from TCRdb's copy, which holds only in-frame ones; the method was immunoSEQ multiplex PCR. The repertoire holds around 60,000 clones, with approximately 89% as singletons. The sequencing used CD4+ or CD8+ T cells sorted from blood, collected in a trial of the OX40 agonist ivuxolimab. All receptors come from an adult with an advanced solid tumor such as melanoma, head and neck, liver or kidney cancer. CDR3s include the opening cysteine and the closing phenylalanine or tryptophan. Each record gives: J gene, clone size, V gene, D gene, CDR3 DNA, CDR3 protein. A D gene is named only where the DNA matches it firmly. Size values are once, few and many counts, or a class for expanded clones, and some rows have none.

j_gene: TRBJ2-7
abundance: .
v_gene: TRBV4-3
d_gene: TRBD2
CDR3nt: TGCGCCAGCAGCCAAGATGCCGGGACTAGCGAGAAGCAGTACTTC
CDR3aa: CASSQDAGTSEKQYF

j_gene: TRBJ2-4
abundance: .
v_gene: TRBV19
d_gene: .
CDR3nt: TGTGCCAGTAGTGAGGGACTAGCCAAAAACATTCAGTACTTC
CDR3aa: CASSEGLAKNIQYF

j_gene: TRBJ2-7
abundance: .
v_gene: TRBV13
d_gene: TRBD2
CDR3nt: TGTGCCAGCAGCACCCGCTTGCGGGAGGTCGACGAGCAGTACTTC
CDR3aa: CASSTRLREVDEQYF

j_gene: TRBJ1-1
abundance: .
v_gene: TRBV30
d_gene: .
CDR3nt: TGTGCCTGGAGTCGGGGGGCGGGTGAAGCTTTCTTT
CDR3aa: CAWSRGAGEAFF

j_gene: TRBJ2-5
abundance: .
v_gene: TRBV9
d_gene: TRBD1
CDR3nt: TGTGCCAGCAGCGCCCCACAGGGGCCTTCCCAAGAGACCCAGTACTTC
CDR3aa: CASSAPQGPSQETQYF

j_gene: TRBJ2-6
abundance: .
v_gene: TRBV27
d_gene: TRBD1
CDR3nt: TGTGCCAGCAATAGACAGGGGGTGTCGGACGTCCTGACTTTC
CDR3aa: CASNRQGVSDVLTF

j_gene: TRBJ2-7
abundance: .
v_gene: TRBV27
d_gene: .
CDR3nt: TGTGCCAGCAGTTCCCTCGCTGCGGGTACCTACGAGCAGTACTTC
CDR3aa: CASSSLAAGTYEQYF

j_gene: TRBJ2-6
abundance: .
v_gene: TRBV7-2
d_gene: TRBD1
CDR3nt: TGTGCCAGCACCGGGACAGCCTCTGGGGCCAACGTCCTGACTTTC
CDR3aa: CASTGTASGANVLTF

j_gene: TRBJ2-4
abundance: .
v_gene: TRBV9
d_gene: .
CDR3nt: TGTGCCAGCAGCGTAGGTCCAGCGGCCAAAAACATTCAGTACTTC
CDR3aa: CASSVGPAAKNIQYF

j_gene: TRBJ1-2
abundance: .
v_gene: TRBV18
d_gene: .
CDR3nt: TGTGCCAGCTCACTAGAACAGGTTTATGGCTACACCTTC
CDR3aa: CASSLEQVYGYTF

j_gene: TRBJ1-1
abundance: once
v_gene: TRBV28
d_gene: .
CDR3nt: TGTGCCAGCAGTTTGTGGGGAGGGGAAGCTTTCTTT
CDR3aa: CASSLWGGEAFF

j_gene: TRBJ2-1
abundance: .
v_gene: TRBV27
d_gene: TRBD2
CDR3nt: TGTGCCAGCAGTTTATGGTCCCCCGGACTAGCGGGAGAGCAGTTCTTC
CDR3aa: CASSLWSPGLAGEQFF

j_gene: TRBJ1-2
abundance: once
v_gene: TRBV10-3
d_gene: .
CDR3nt: TGTGCCATCAGAGCCGATGGCCCGCCTACCCCTGGCTACACCTTC
CDR3aa: CAIRADGPPTPGYTF

j_gene: TRBJ1-1
abundance: few
v_gene: TRBV12-5
d_gene: .
CDR3nt: TGTGCTAGTGGGCGCTCGACGGCTAACACTGAAGCTTTCTTT
CDR3aa: CASGRSTANTEAFF

j_gene: TRBJ2-7
abundance: .
v_gene: TRBV6-5
d_gene: TRBD2
CDR3nt: TGTGCCAGCAGTTACGGGGGGGTGGCCTCCTACGAGCAGTACTTC
CDR3aa: CASSYGGVASYEQYF

j_gene: TRBJ2-3
abundance: .
v_gene: TRBV19
d_gene: TRBD1
CDR3nt: TGTGCCAGTAGTAGGGGTTGGGGACAGGGGATAGATACGCAGTATTTT
CDR3aa: CASSRGWGQGIDTQYF

j_gene: TRBJ1-5
abundance: .
v_gene: TRBV6-1
d_gene: .
CDR3nt: TGTGCCAGCAGTGTTGATCAGCCCCAGCATTTT
CDR3aa: CASSVDQPQHF